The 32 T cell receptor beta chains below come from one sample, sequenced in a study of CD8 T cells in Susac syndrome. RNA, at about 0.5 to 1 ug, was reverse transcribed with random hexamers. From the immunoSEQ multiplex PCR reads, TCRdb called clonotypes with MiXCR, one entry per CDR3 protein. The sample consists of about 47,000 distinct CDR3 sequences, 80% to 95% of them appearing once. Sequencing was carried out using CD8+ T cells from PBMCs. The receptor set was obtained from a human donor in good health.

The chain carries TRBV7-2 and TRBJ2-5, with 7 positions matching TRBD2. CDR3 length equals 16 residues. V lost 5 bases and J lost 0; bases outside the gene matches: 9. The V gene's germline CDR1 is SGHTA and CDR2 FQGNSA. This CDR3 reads CASSLHGRPYQETQYF. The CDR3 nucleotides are TGTGCCAGCAGCCTGCACGGGAGGCCTTACCAAGAGACCCAGTACTTC.

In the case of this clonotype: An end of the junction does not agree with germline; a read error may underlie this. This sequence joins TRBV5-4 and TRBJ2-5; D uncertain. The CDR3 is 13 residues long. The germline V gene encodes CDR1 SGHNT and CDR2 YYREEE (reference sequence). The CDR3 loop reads CVSSLRGQETQYF. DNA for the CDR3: TGTGTCAGCAGCTTACGCGGCCAAGAGACCCAGTACTTC.

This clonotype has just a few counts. The CDR3 region is CSVEERQGTYEQYF. DNA of the CDR3: TGCAGCGTTGAAGAAAGGCAGGGGACCTACGAGCAGTACTTC. The chain carries TRBV29-1 and TRBJ2-7; D is possibly TRBD1 (6 bases). The CDR3 runs to 14 residues. The V gene lost 0 bases and the J gene lost 2 bases, with 11 bases spanning the gap. Germline lookup yields CDR1 SQVTM and CDR2 ANQGSEA.

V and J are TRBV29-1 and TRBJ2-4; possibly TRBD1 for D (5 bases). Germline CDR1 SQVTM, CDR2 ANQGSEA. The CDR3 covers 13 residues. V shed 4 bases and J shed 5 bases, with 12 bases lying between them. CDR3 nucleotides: TGCAGCGTTGTCAAAGGGGAAGAAAACATTCAGTACTTC. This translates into CSVVKGEENIQYF.

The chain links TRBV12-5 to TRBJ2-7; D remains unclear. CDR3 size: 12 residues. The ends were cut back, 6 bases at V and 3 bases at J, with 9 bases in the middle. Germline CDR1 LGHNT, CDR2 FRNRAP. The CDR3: CASGLNIYEQYF. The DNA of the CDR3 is TGTGCTAGTGGCCTGAACATCTACGAGCAGTACTTC. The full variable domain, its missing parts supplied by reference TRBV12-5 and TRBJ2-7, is DARVTQTPRHKVTEMGQEVTMRCQPILGHNTVFWYRQTMMQGLELLAYFRNRAPLDDSGMPKDRFSAEMPDATLATLKIQPSEPRDSAVYFCASGLNIYEQYFGPGTRLTVT.

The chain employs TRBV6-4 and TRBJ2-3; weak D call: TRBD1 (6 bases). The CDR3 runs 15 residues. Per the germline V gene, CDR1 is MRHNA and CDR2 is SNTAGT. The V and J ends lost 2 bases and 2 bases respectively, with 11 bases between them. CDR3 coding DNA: TGTGCCAGCAGTGACGTACAGGGCCACACAGATACGCAGTATTTT. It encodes CASSDVQGHTDTQYF.

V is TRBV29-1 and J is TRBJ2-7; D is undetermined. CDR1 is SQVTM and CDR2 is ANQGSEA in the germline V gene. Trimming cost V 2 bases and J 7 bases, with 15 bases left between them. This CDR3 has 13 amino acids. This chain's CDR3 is CSVERGVPREQYF. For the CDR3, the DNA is TGCAGCGTTGAAAGAGGCGTGCCAAGGGAGCAGTACTTC.

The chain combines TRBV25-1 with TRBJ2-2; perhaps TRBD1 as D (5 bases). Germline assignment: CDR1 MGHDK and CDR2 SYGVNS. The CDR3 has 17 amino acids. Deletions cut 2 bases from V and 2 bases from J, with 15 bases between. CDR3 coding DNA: TGTGCCAGCAGTGAAGTTGGGGCAGGGCTTAACACCGGGGAGCTGTTTTTT. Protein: CASSEVGAGLNTGELFF.

Written as DNA, the CDR3 is TGCGCCAGCAGCCCTCCCTTCGGAACCGCCAACTATGGCTACACCTTC. This encodes CASSPPFGTANYGYTF. The chain is built from TRBV5-1 and TRBJ1-2, with unresolved D. Trimming pared 4 bases from V and 2 bases from J, leaving 18 bases between. Germline CDR1 reads SGHRS; CDR2 reads YFSETQ. This CDR3 has 16 residues.

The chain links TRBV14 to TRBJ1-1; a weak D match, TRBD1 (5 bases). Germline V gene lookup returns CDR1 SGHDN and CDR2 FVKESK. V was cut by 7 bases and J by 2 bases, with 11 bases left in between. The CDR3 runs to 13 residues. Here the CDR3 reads CASTDSLNTEAFF. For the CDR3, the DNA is TGTGCCAGCACCGACAGCTTAAACACTGAAGCTTTCTTT.

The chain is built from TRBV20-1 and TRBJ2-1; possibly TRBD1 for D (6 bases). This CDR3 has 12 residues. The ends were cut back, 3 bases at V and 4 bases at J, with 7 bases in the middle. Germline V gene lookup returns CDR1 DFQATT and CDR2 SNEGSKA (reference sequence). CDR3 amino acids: CSARDSYNEQFF. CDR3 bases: TGCAGTGCTAGGGACAGTTACAATGAGCAGTTCTTC.

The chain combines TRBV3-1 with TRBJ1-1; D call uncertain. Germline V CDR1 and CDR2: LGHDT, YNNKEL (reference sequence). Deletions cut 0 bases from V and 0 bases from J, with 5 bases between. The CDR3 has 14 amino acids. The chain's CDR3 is CASSQDSLNTEAFF. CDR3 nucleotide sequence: TGTGCCAGCAGCCAAGATTCACTGAACACTGAAGCTTTCTTT.

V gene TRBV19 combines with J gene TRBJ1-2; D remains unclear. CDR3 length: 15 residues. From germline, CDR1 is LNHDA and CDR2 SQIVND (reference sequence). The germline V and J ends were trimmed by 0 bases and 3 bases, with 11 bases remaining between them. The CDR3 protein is CASSIEKGLDYGYTF. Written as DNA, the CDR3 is TGTGCCAGTAGTATAGAAAAGGGATTAGACTATGGCTACACCTTC.

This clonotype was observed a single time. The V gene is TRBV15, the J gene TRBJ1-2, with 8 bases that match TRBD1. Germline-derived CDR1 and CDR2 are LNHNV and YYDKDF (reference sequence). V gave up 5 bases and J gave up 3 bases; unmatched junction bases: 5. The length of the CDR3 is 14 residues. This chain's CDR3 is CATSVDRVDYGYTF. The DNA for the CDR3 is TGTGCCACCAGCGTGGACAGGGTGGACTATGGCTACACCTTC.

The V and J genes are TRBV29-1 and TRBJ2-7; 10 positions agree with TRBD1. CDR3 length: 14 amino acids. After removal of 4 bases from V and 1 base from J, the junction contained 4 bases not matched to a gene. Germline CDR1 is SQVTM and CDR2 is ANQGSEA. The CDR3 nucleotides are TGCAGCGTTGCCCGGACAGGGGGTTCCTACGAGCAGTACTTC. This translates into CSVARTGGSYEQYF.

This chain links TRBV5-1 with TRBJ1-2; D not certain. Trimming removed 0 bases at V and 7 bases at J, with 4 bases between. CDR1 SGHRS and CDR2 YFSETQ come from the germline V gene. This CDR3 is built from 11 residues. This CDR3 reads CASSLGPGYTF. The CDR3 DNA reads TGCGCCAGCAGCTTGGGACCTGGCTACACCTTC.

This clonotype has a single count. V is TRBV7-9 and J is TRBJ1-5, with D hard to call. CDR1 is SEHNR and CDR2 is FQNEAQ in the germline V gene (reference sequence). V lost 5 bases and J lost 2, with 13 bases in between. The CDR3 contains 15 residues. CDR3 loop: CASSPGINRNQPQHF. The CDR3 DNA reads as TGTGCCAGCAGCCCGGGAATCAACCGCAATCAGCCCCAGCATTTT.

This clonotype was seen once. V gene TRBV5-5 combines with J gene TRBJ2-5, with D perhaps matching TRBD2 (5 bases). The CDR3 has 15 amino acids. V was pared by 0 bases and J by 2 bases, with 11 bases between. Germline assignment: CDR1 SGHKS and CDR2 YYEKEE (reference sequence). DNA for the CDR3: TGTGCCAGCAGCTTGGTTGAGGGAAGGCAAGAGACCCAGTACTTC. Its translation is CASSLVEGRQETQYF.

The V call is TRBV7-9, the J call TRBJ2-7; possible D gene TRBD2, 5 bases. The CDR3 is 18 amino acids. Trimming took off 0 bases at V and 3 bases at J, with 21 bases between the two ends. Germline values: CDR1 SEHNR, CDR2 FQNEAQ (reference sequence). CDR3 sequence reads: CASSLAPSGWPSHYEQYF. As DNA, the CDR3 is TGTGCCAGCAGCTTAGCCCCCTCGGGGTGGCCGAGTCACTACGAGCAGTACTTC. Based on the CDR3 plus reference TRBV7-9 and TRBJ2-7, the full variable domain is DTGVSQNPRHKITKRGQNVTFRCDPISEHNRLYWYRQTLGQGPEFLTYFQNEAQLEKSRLLSDRFSAERPKGSFSTLEIQRTEQGDSAMYLCASSLAPSGWPSHYEQYFGPGTRLTVT.

The CDR3: CASRSMYYGYTF. CDR3 nucleotides: TGTGCCAGCAGGTCTATGTACTATGGCTACACCTTC. The V gene is TRBV5-6, the J gene TRBJ1-2, with unresolved D. This CDR3 has 12 amino acids. Trimming pared 5 bases from V and 3 bases from J, leaving 8 bases between. CDR1 SGHDT and CDR2 YYEEEE come from the germline V gene. Full variable domain (missing parts from reference TRBV5-6 and TRBJ1-2): DAGVTQSPTHLIKTRGQQVTLRCSPKSGHDTVSWYQQALGQGPQFIFQYYEEEERQRGNFPDRFSGHQFPNYSSELNVNALLLGDSALYLCASRSMYYGYTFGSGTRLTVV.

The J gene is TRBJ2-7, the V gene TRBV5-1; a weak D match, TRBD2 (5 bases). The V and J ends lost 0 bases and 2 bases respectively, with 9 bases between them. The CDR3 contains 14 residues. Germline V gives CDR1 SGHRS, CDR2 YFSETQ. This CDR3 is CASSLEDGTYEQYF. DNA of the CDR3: TGCGCCAGCAGCTTGGAAGACGGGACCTACGAGCAGTACTTC.

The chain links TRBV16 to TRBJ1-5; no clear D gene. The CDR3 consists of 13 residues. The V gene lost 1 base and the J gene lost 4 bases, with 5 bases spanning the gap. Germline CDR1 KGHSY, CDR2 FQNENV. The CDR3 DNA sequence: TGTGCCAGCAGCCAATGGCAGAATCAGCCCCAGCATTTT. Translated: CASSQWQNQPQHF.

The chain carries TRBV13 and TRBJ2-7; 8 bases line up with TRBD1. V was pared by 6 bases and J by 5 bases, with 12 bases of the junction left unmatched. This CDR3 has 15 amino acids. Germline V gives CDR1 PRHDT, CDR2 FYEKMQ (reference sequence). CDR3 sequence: CASSSGQARGNEQYF. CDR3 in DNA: TGTGCCAGCAGTTCGGGACAGGCGAGGGGTAACGAGCAGTACTTC.

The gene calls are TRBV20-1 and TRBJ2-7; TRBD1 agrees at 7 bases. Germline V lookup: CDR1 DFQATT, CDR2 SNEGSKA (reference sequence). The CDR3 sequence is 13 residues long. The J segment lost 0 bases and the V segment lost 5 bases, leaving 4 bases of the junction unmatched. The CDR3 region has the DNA TGCAGTGCTGACAGGGCCAACTCCTACGAGCAGTACTTC. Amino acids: CSADRANSYEQYF.

The CDR3 bases are TGTGCCAGCAGTTTAACGGGGCGAGGCACTGAAGCTTTCTTT. Amino acids: CASSLTGRGTEAFF. The chain couples TRBV27 to TRBJ1-1, with D possibly TRBD1 on 5 matching bases. CDR1 and CDR2 from the germline V gene are MNHEY and SMNVEV (reference sequence). This CDR3 is 14 amino acids long. Trimming removed 2 bases at V and 4 bases at J, with 11 bases between.

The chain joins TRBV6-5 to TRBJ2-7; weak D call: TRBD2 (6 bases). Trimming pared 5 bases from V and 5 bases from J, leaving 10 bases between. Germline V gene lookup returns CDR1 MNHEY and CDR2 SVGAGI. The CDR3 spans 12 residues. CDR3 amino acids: CASSPREDEQYF. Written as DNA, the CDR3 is TGTGCCAGCAGTCCCAGGGAGGACGAGCAGTACTTC.

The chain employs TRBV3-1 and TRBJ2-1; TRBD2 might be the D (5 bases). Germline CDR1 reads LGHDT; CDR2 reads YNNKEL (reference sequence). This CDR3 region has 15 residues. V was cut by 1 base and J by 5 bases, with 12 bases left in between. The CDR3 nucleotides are TGTGCCAGCAGCCAAGGAGAAGCGGTAGACAATGAGCAGTTCTTC. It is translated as CASSQGEAVDNEQFF.

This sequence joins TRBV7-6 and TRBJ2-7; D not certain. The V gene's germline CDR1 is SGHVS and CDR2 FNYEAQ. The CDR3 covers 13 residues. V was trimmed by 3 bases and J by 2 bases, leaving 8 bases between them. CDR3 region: CASSLGTTYEQYF. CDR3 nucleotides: TGTGCCAGCAGCTTGGGCACCACCTACGAGCAGTACTTC.

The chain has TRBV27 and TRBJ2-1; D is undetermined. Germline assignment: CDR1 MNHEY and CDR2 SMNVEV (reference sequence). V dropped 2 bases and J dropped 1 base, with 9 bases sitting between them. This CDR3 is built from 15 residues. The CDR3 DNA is TGTGCCAGCAGTTTAGGCGAATTATCCTACAATGAGCAGTTCTTC. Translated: CASSLGELSYNEQFF.

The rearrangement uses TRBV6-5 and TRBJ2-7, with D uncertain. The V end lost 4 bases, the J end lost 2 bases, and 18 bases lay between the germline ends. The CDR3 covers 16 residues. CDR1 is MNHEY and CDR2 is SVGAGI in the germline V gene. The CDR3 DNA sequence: TGTGCCAGCAGTTCCTCCGGCTCGATGGAGACCTACGAGCAGTACTTC. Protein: CASSSSGSMETYEQYF.

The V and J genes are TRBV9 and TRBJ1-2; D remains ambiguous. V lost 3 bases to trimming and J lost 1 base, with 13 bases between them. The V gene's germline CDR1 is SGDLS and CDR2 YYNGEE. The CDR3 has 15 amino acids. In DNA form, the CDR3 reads TGTGCCAGCAGCGCGCCTCAGGCCCTTAACTATGGCTACACCTTC. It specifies CASSAPQALNYGYTF.

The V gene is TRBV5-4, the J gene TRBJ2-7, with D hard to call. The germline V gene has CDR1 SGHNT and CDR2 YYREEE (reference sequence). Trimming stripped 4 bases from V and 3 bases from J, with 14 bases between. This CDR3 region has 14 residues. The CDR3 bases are TGTGCCAGCAGCCCAGCGTCAGCTTACTACGAGCAGTACTTC. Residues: CASSPASAYYEQYF.